A single sample is the source of the 11 T cell receptor beta chains below, sequenced in a study of blood T cells in healthy people across ages. A second PCR of roughly 7 to 11 cycles used a sample-barcoded 5' primer and a J-beta primer mix. TCRdb itself ran the 5' RACE reads through MiXCR, one entry per CDR3 protein. The table records roughly 640,000 distinct CDR3 sequences, 25% to 35% of them present only once. Specimen: blood. These receptor sequences come from an elderly woman in good health.

This chain connects TRBV6-1 to TRBJ2-3; maybe TRBD1 (5 bases). The length of the CDR3 is 15 residues. Per the germline V gene, CDR1 is MNHNS and CDR2 is SASEGT. V was shortened by 2 bases and J by 5 bases, with 14 bases between the two germline ends. In DNA, the CDR3 is TGTGCCAGCAGTGAAATGTTCAGGGATGTAGATACGCAGTATTTT. Its translation is CASSEMFRDVDTQYF.

A remark on this clonotype: This may stem from a read error, because a much larger clone lies one nucleotide away. The chain recombines TRBV20-1 with TRBJ2-7, with 11 bases that match TRBD2. Germline V lookup: CDR1 DFQATT, CDR2 SNEGSKA (reference sequence). V lost 6 bases to trimming and J lost 6 bases; unmatched junction nucleotides: 13. The CDR3 is 15 residues long. The CDR3 DNA reads TGCAGTGCCCGGAAGACTAGCGGGGCCTGCAGCGAGCAGTACTTC. Translated, it gives CSARKTSGACSEQYF.

This clonotype came up many times. The chain has TRBV6-6 and TRBJ1-2; D ambiguous. V lost 6 bases, J lost 7 bases, and 9 bases lay in between. CDR3 length: 11 residues. Germline CDR1 and CDR2: MNHNY and SVGAGI (reference sequence). DNA for the CDR3: TGTGCCAGCAGCCGCGCGGGTGGCTACACCTTC. Protein sequence: CASSRAGGYTF.

This clonotype has ten or more counts. This sequence joins TRBV9 and TRBJ2-1; D may be TRBD1 or TRBD2 (5 bases each). The CDR3 length is 16 residues. Germline values: CDR1 SGDLS, CDR2 YYNGEE. Trimming removed 3 bases at V and 1 base at J, with 14 bases between. In nucleotides, the CDR3 is TGTGCCAGCAGCGCTCGAGAGGGGTCGTCCTACAATGAGCAGTTCTTC. Translated, it gives CASSAREGSSYNEQFF.

The CDR3 DNA reads as TGTGCCAGCAGCTTTTCGACAGGGCTGAACACTGAAGCTTTCTTT. Residues: CASSFSTGLNTEAFF. The chain uses TRBV7-8 and TRBJ1-1, with 7 bases lining up with TRBD1. Germline V gene data show CDR1 as SGHVS and CDR2 as FQNEAQ. The V and J ends lost 3 bases and 0 bases, in that order; junction bases with no gene match: 4. This CDR3 has 15 amino acids. Variable domain in full (rest from reference TRBV7-8 and TRBJ1-1): GAGVSQSPRYKVAKRGQDVALRCDPISGHVSLFWYQQALGQGPEFLTYFQNEAQLDKSGLPSDRFFAERPEGSVSTLKIQRTQQEDSAVYLCASSFSTGLNTEAFFGQGTRLTVV.

Details on this clonotype: Possible read error: a much larger clone is one base away. The chain links TRBV5-6 to TRBJ1-2; a weak D match, TRBD1 (5 bases). CDR1 is SGHDT and CDR2 is YYEEEE in the germline V gene. This CDR3 has 12 amino acids. The V end lost 3 bases, the J end lost 9 bases, and 12 bases lay between the germline ends. CDR3 amino acids: CASSSTVLRYTF. Written as DNA, the CDR3 is TGTGCCAGCAGCTCGACAGTCTTACGCTACACCTTC.

This clonotype was picked up one time. The chain uses TRBV5-1 and TRBJ2-5, with D possibly matching TRBD2 (6 bases). The germline V gene encodes CDR1 SGHRS and CDR2 YFSETQ. CDR3 length: 14 amino acids. Trimming took 4 bases from V and 2 from J, leaving 12 bases between them. CDR3 residues: CASSTPGLQETQYF. The CDR3 nucleotides are TGCGCCAGCAGCACCCCGGGACTTCAAGAGACCCAGTACTTC. The entire variable domain, with the rest obtained from reference TRBV5-1 and TRBJ2-5, is as follows: KAGVTQTPRYLIKTRGQQVTLSCSPISGHRSVSWYQQTPGQGLQFLFEYFSETQRNKGNFPGRFSGRQFSNSRSEMNVSTLELGDSALYLCASSTPGLQETQYFGPGTRLLVL.

For this clonotype: One base away lies a much larger clone, so this may be a sequencing read error. The V call is TRBV5-5, the J call TRBJ1-4; D remains ambiguous. This CDR3 is 15 amino acids long. The germline gives CDR1 SGHKS, CDR2 YYEKEE (reference sequence). The DNA for the CDR3 is TGTGCCAGCAGCTTGGGTCCTTTTACTAATGAAAAACGGTTTTTT. Translating gives CASSLGPFTNEKRFF.

The CDR3 DNA follows: TGTGCCACCAGCAGGGAGGACAGGGGGAATCAGCCCCAGCATTTT. Amino acid sequence: CATSREDRGNQPQHF. The chain is built from TRBV15 and TRBJ1-5, with 10 bases lining up with TRBD1. V shed 3 bases and J 4 bases; nucleotides not matched to a gene: 3. In germline, CDR1 is LNHNV, CDR2 YYDKDF (reference sequence). This CDR3 has 15 residues.

The V and J genes are TRBV20-1 and TRBJ1-4; D is undetermined. Germline assignment: CDR1 DFQATT and CDR2 SNEGSKA (reference sequence). The CDR3 covers 13 residues. V lost 3 bases and J lost 4, with 9 bases in between. For the CDR3, the DNA is TGCAGTGCTAGCCGGGATAATAATGAAAAACTGTTTTTT. Amino acids: CSASRDNNEKLFF.

This clonotype was seen a handful of times. The chain links TRBV2 to TRBJ2-7; 7 bases are shared with TRBD1. CDR3 length: 14 residues. J was trimmed by 7 bases and V by 5 bases; bases with no gene match: 11. CDR1 and CDR2 (germline): SNHLY, FYNNEI. The CDR3 DNA sequence: TGTGCCAGCAGTCCCTCCGGGACAGCCACTGAGCAGTACTTC. Protein product: CASSPSGTATEQYF.